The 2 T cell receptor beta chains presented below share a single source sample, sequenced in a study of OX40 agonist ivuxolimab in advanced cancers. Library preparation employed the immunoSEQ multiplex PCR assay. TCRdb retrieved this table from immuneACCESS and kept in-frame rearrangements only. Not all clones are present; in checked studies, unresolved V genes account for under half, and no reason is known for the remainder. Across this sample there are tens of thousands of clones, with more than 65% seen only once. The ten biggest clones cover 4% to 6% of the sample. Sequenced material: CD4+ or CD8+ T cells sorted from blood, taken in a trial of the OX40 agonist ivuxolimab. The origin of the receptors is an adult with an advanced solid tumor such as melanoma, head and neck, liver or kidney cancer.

For the CDR3, the DNA is TGTGCCAGCAGTCGGAGCGGGAGGGGTAGCAATGAGCAGTTCTTC. This sequence encodes CASSRSGRGSNEQFF. The gene calls are TRBV9 and TRBJ2-1, with TRBD2 matching over 10 bases. The germline V gene has CDR1 SGDLS and CDR2 YYNGEE. The CDR3 sequence is 15 residues long. V was clipped by 5 bases and J by 6 bases; unmatched bases: 8.

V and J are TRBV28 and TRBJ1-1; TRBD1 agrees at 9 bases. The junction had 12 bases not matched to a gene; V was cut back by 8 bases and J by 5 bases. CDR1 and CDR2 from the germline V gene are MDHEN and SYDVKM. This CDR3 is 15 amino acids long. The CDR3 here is CASRSDRGVWTEAFF. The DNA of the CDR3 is TGTGCCAGCCGATCGGACAGGGGAGTTTGGACTGAAGCTTTCTTT.